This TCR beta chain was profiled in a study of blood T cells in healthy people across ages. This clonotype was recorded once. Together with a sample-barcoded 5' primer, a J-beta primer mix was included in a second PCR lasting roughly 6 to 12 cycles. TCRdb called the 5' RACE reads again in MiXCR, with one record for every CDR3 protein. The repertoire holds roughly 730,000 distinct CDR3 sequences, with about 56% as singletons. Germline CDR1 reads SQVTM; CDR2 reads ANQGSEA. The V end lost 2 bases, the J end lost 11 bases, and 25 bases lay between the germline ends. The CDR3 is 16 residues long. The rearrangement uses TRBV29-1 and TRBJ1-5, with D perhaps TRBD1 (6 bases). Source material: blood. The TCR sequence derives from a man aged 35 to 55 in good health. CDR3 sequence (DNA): TGCAGCGTTGAATTAGGACCACAGGGAAGAGGGGAGGCCCAGCATTTT. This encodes CSVELGPQGRGEAQHF. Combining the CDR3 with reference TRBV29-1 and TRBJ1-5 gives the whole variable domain SAVISQKPSRDICQRGTSLTIQCQVDSQVTMMFWYRQQPGQSLTLIATANQGSEATYESGFVIDKFPISRPNLTFSTLTVSNMSPEDSSIYLCSVELGPQGRGEAQHFGDGTRLSIL.